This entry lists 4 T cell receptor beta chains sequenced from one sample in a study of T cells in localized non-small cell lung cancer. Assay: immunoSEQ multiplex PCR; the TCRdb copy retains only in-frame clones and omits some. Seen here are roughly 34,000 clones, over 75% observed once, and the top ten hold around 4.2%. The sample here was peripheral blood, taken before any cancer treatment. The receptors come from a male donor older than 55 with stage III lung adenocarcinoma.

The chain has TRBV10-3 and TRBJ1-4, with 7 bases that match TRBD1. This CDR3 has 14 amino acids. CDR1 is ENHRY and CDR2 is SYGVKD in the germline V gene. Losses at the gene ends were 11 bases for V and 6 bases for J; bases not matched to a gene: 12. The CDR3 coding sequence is TGTGCCGCCAGGGGGGCGCGGGGTGATGAAAAACTGTTTTTT. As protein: CAARGARGDEKLFF.

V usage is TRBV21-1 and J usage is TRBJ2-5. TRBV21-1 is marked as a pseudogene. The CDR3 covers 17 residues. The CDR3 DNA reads TGTGCCAGCAGCGGACCCCTCTGGGACCTCCTCCAAGAGACCCAGTACTTC. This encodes CASSGPLWDLLQETQYF.

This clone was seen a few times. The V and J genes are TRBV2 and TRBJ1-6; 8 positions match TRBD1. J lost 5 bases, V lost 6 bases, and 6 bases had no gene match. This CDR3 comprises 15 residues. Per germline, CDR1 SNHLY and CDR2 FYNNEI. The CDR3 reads CASRGQGNDNSPLHF. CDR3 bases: TGTGCCAGCAGAGGACAGGGAAACGATAATTCACCCCTCCACTTT.

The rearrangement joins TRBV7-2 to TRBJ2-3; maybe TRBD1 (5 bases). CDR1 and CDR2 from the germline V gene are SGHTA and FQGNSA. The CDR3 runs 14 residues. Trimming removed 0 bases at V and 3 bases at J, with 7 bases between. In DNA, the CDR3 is TGTGCCAGCAGCTTAGCCAGGGTTACAGATACGCAGTATTTT. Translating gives CASSLARVTDTQYF.